The rows below give T cell receptor beta chains drawn from one sample of a study of shared clonotypes between healthy human individuals. Method: immunoSEQ multiplex PCR; TCRdb's copy keeps in-frame clones and lacks some. Among hundreds of thousands of clones, roughly 96% were seen once, and the ten largest hold around 0.11%. Sequenced: naive CD8+ T cells sorted from blood. Receptors originate from a woman in her thirties in good health. Each CDR3 is given with its conserved first and last residue. The D gene is left open where the match is weak. Where a row states a size, it is once, few, many or the class of an expanded clone; other rows omit it.

clone_size: -; v_call: TRBV13; d_call: -; j_call: TRBJ1-3; cdr3_aa: CASSSSEFSGNTIYF; cdr3_nt: TGTGCCAGCAGCAGTAGCGAGTTCTCTGGAAACACCATATATTTT
clone_size: once; v_call: TRBV27; d_call: TRBD2; j_call: TRBJ2-1; cdr3_aa: CASSALGASGLSYNEQFF; cdr3_nt: TGTGCCAGCAGCGCCCTGGGGGCTAGCGGGCTCTCCTACAATGAGCAGTTCTTC
clone_size: -; v_call: TRBV4-2; d_call: -; j_call: TRBJ1-1; cdr3_aa: CASSQEAGRGTEAFF; cdr3_nt: TGTGCCAGCAGCCAAGAGGCTGGCAGGGGTACTGAAGCTTTCTTT
clone_size: -; v_call: TRBV10-3; d_call: TRBD2; j_call: TRBJ2-7; cdr3_aa: CAISDPGTSGRYEQYF; cdr3_nt: TGTGCCATCAGTGATCCGGGGACTAGCGGGAGGTACGAGCAGTACTTC
clone_size: -; v_call: TRBV5-4; d_call: -; j_call: TRBJ2-3; cdr3_aa: CACTLRGRDTQYF; cdr3_nt: TGTGCCTGTACGCTGCGGGGAAGAGATACGCAGTATTTT
clone_size: once; v_call: TRBV5-4; d_call: TRBD2; j_call: TRBJ2-1; cdr3_aa: CASSFLGGEGYNEQFF; cdr3_nt: TGTGCCAGCAGCTTTTTGGGCGGGGAGGGCTACAATGAGCAGTTCTTC
clone_size: -; v_call: TRBV28; d_call: -; j_call: TRBJ2-4; cdr3_aa: CASIPGGAAAKNIQYF; cdr3_nt: TGTGCCAGCATTCCGGGTGGGGCCGCGGCCAAAAACATTCAGTACTTC
clone_size: -; v_call: TRBV13; d_call: -; j_call: TRBJ1-6; cdr3_aa: CASSLGGSSPLHF; cdr3_nt: TGTGCCAGCAGCTTAGGGGGTAGTTCACCCCTCCACTTT
clone_size: -; v_call: TRBV4-1; d_call: -; j_call: TRBJ1-1; cdr3_aa: CASSQEEGGWSEAFF; cdr3_nt: TGCGCCAGCAGCCAAGAGGAAGGAGGCTGGTCTGAAGCTTTCTTT
clone_size: -; v_call: TRBV28; d_call: -; j_call: TRBJ1-2; cdr3_aa: CASKKGHSYYGYTF; cdr3_nt: TGTGCCAGCAAAAAGGGACACTCCTACTATGGCTACACCTTC
clone_size: -; v_call: TRBV11-2; d_call: TRBD2; j_call: TRBJ2-7; cdr3_aa: CASSPNRDYTTGSYEQYF; cdr3_nt: TGTGCCAGCAGTCCTAACCGGGACTACACAACGGGGTCCTACGAGCAGTACTTC
clone_size: -; v_call: TRBV11-2; d_call: TRBD1; j_call: TRBJ2-7; cdr3_aa: CASSLALQGSYEQYF; cdr3_nt: TGTGCCAGCAGCTTAGCGCTACAGGGGAGCTACGAGCAGTACTTC